These T cell receptor beta chains were read from a single sample in a study of blood T cell repertoires in COVID-19. Only in-frame clones appear in the TCRdb table, and some are missing; sequencing was by immunoSEQ multiplex PCR. The sample contains 200,000 or so clones, 70% to 90% of which appear only once. The sequenced material came from peripheral blood. These receptors all come from a woman aged 80 or older with acute or convalescent COVID-19. Both conserved end residues are part of each CDR3. Fields, in order: V gene, D gene, clone size, J gene, CDR3 DNA, CDR3 protein. D genes are given only for firm matches. Clone size is shown for a subset of rows, as once, few, many or a class of expanded clone.

>TRBV5-6|TRBD1|NA|TRBJ2-7
TGTGCCAGCTCGGGACAGGGAGATACCTACGAGCAGTACTTC
CASSGQGDTYEQYF
>TRBV7-9|NA|NA|TRBJ2-1
TGTGCCAGCAGCTTGTCTACCACCGGGAATGAGCAGTTCTTC
CASSLSTTGNEQFF
>TRBV28|TRBD1|NA|TRBJ1-2
TGTGCCAGCAGACCTCCGGGACAGGGGGCCGGCGGCTACACCTTC
CASRPPGQGAGGYTF
>TRBV6-6|NA|NA|TRBJ1-6
TGTGCCAGCAGTTTGACAGAAAATTCACCCCTCCACTTT
CASSLTENSPLHF
>TRBV18|TRBD2|NA|TRBJ2-5
TGTGCCAGCTCACCTTTCGGACGGGGGACTAGTTCAGGGACCCAGTACTTC
CASSPFGRGTSSGTQYF
>TRBV6-5|NA|NA|TRBJ1-1
TGTGCCAGCAGTTACTCGGGCCAGGGCTTGTGGGCTGAAGCTTTCTTT
CASSYSGQGLWAEAFF
>TRBV18|TRBD2|once|TRBJ2-3
TGTGCCAGCTCATATGCGGGGGGCCCAACAGATACGCAGTATTTT
CASSYAGGPTDTQYF
>TRBV5-1|NA|once|TRBJ2-1
TGCGCCAGCAGCGTAGTAGGGGGAGAGCAGTTCTTC
CASSVVGGEQFF
>TRBV4-3|NA|NA|TRBJ1-3
TGCGCCAGCAGCCAAGATTGGGGGGAACCTGGAAACACCATATATTTT
CASSQDWGEPGNTIYF
>TRBV5-3|NA|NA|TRBJ2-7
TGTGCCAGAAGATATCTAAGGCGGGAAAGCTCCTACGAGCAGTACTTC
CARRYLRRESSYEQYF
>TRBV6-2/TRBV6-3|NA|NA|TRBJ1-5
TGTGCCAGCAGCCCTGGAGTGGCACAGCCCCAGCATTTT
CASSPGVAQPQHF
>TRBV24-1|TRBD1|NA|TRBJ1-1
TGTGCCACCAGTGAGGGACAGGGCCGAGCTGAAGCTTTCTTT
CATSEGQGRAEAFF
>TRBV5-1|NA|NA|TRBJ2-2
TGCGCCAGCAGCTTGGAGGGGGCCGGGGAGCTGTTTTTT
CASSLEGAGELFF
>TRBV16|NA|NA|TRBJ2-1
TGTGCCAGCAGCCAATCCCCGGGAGTCTGGAATGAGCAGTTCTTC
CASSQSPGVWNEQFF
>TRBV18|TRBD1|NA|TRBJ2-7
TGTGCCAGCTCACTTGGGACAGGGGGAAGTGGTGCCTACGAGCAGTACTTC
CASSLGTGGSGAYEQYF
>TRBV19|NA|NA|TRBJ1-5
TGTGCCACCAACTCACTAGATCAGCCCCAGCATTTT
CATNSLDQPQHF
>TRBV15|TRBD1|NA|TRBJ1-2
TGTGCCACCAGCAGGCCCGTAGGGGGCTTAAGGGGCTACACCTTC
CATSRPVGGLRGYTF
>TRBV5-6|TRBD2|NA|TRBJ2-1
TGTGCCAGCAGCCGAACTAGCGGGAGGGTCCTTTCCTACAATGAGCAGTTCTTC
CASSRTSGRVLSYNEQFF
>TRBV11-3|TRBD2|NA|TRBJ2-3
TGTGCCAGCAGCTTAGACGGGGGGACCACAGATACGCAGTATTTT
CASSLDGGTTDTQYF
>TRBV28|NA|NA|TRBJ1-1
TGTGCCAGCAGTTCCCAGCGGAGAACTGAAGCTTTCTTT
CASSSQRRTEAFF
>TRBV7-8|TRBD1|many|TRBJ2-5
TGTGCCAGCAGCGCCGGACAGGGCGGACAGACCCAGTACTTC
CASSAGQGGQTQYF
>TRBV6-5|NA|NA|TRBJ1-2
TGTGCCAGCAAGCGTGGAGGGGAAGATGGCTACACCTTC
CASKRGGEDGYTF
>TRBV5-1|NA|NA|TRBJ1-5
TGCGCCAGCAGCTTGAACAGCAATAGCAATCAGCCCCAGCATTTT
CASSLNSNSNQPQHF
>TRBV4-1|NA|NA|TRBJ1-2
TGCGCCAGCAGCCAGACTTATTTAGGGGGGAGGGATGGCTACACCTTC
CASSQTYLGGRDGYTF
>TRBV30|NA|NA|TRBJ1-2
TGTGCCTGGAGCACGGGTCCGGATGGCTACACCTTC
CAWSTGPDGYTF
>TRBV7-2|TRBD2|NA|TRBJ2-5
TGTGCCAGCAGCTGGACTAGCGGGGGGGCGGTTGAGACCCAGTACTTC
CASSWTSGGAVETQYF
>TRBV2|NA|NA|TRBJ2-5
TGTGCCAGCATCCCCCGGGGGGCGGAGGAGACCCAGTACTTC
CASIPRGAEETQYF
>TRBV27|NA|NA|TRBJ2-7
TGTGCCAGCAGTTTAGACAATGCGGTCAGGGGTCGGTACGAGCAGTACTTC
CASSLDNAVRGRYEQYF
>TRBV30|NA|once|TRBJ2-5
TGTGCCTGGAGTTTCTGGGGGCGGGAGACCCAGTACTTC
CAWSFWGRETQYF
>TRBV14|NA|NA|TRBJ1-6
TGTGCCAGCAGCTTTAGACTCAGGGGTAATTCACCCCTCCACTTT
CASSFRLRGNSPLHF
>TRBV24-1|TRBD1|NA|TRBJ2-2
TGTGCCACCAGTGAGGGGACAGGGAAGAGGACCGGGGAGCTGTTTTTT
CATSEGTGKRTGELFF
>TRBV24-1|TRBD1|NA|TRBJ1-5
TGTGCCACCAGTGATTCCAGGGGGACGATTAGCAATCAGCCCCAGCATTTT
CATSDSRGTISNQPQHF
>TRBV6-1|NA|NA|TRBJ1-2
TGTGCCAGCAGTGAAGGGCCCATATCCAACTATGGCTACACCTTC
CASSEGPISNYGYTF
>TRBV5-1|NA|NA|TRBJ2-2
TGCGCCAGCAGCTTGGTCCTTATCACCGGGGAGCTGTTTTTT
CASSLVLITGELFF
>TRBV7-9|NA|NA|TRBJ1-1
TGTGCCAGCAGTCCGACAGGGAACACTGAAGCTTTCTTT
CASSPTGNTEAFF
>TRBV12-3/TRBV12-4|NA|NA|TRBJ1-2
TGTGCCAGCAGGCTCTCTACAGGGCCTGGCTACACCTTC
CASRLSTGPGYTF
>TRBV6-2/TRBV6-3|NA|NA|TRBJ2-5
TGTGCCAGCAGTTACGTGACAGGAGTGGTCGAAGAGACCCAGTACTTC
CASSYVTGVVEETQYF
>TRBV5-1|NA|NA|TRBJ2-3
TGCGCCAGCAGCTTGCACGGACTCAAAGACACCTCGGCGGGCACAGATACGCAGTATTTT
CASSLHGLKDTSAGTDTQYF
>TRBV10-3|NA|NA|TRBJ2-3
TGTGCCGCGCAACAGGGAACAGCAGATACGCAGTATTTT
CAAQQGTADTQYF
>TRBV6-6|TRBD1|NA|TRBJ2-2
TGTGCCAGCAGTTACGAGGCAGGGGGCGCCGGCGGGGAGCTGTTTTTT
CASSYEAGGAGGELFF
>TRBV24-1|NA|NA|TRBJ1-5
TGTGCCACCATAAATAGAGGGCCCCGCAATCAGCCCCAGCATTTT
CATINRGPRNQPQHF
>TRBV28|TRBD2|NA|TRBJ2-7
TGTGCCAGCAGTACTGCTAGCGGGAGGGCTTCTGTCCCCTACGAGCAGTACTTC
CASSTASGRASVPYEQYF
>TRBV29-1|NA|NA|TRBJ1-1
TGCAGCGGGCGGGGAAACACTGAAGCTTTCTTT
CSGRGNTEAFF
>TRBV5-1|TRBD1|few|TRBJ2-2
TGCGCCAGCAGCTTACAGGGGTTCGCGAACACCGGGGAGCTGTTTTTT
CASSLQGFANTGELFF
>TRBV28|TRBD2|NA|TRBJ2-7
TGTGCCAGCAGTTTATGGACTAGCGGGAACGAGCAGTACTTC
CASSLWTSGNEQYF
>TRBV6-5|NA|once|TRBJ1-1
TGTGCCAGCAGCCGATCAGGGGACCTGAACACTGAAGCTTTCTTT
CASSRSGDLNTEAFF
>TRBV4-3|NA|NA|TRBJ2-7
TGCGCCAGCAGCCAAGAGGCGGTGGAGGGGTCCGAGCAGTACTTC
CASSQEAVEGSEQYF
>TRBV11-1|NA|NA|TRBJ2-7
TGTGCCAGCAGCGCCCCAGGGGAATTGCCACCTTACGAGCAGTACTTC
CASSAPGELPPYEQYF
>TRBV9|NA|NA|TRBJ1-3
TGTGCCAGCAGCCCCCACGGACAGACCTCTGGAAACACCATATATTTT
CASSPHGQTSGNTIYF
>TRBV27|TRBD1|NA|TRBJ1-1
TGTGCCAGCAGTAATTTAGTAAGGGGGCGGGCAATCAACACTGAAGCTTTCTTT
CASSNLVRGRAINTEAFF
>TRBV5-1|NA|NA|TRBJ2-1
TGCGCCAGCAGCCCGGACAGTGGTAAGGACTACAATGAGCAGTTCTTC
CASSPDSGKDYNEQFF
>TRBV5-1|NA|NA|TRBJ2-1
TGCGCCAGCAGCGCCGAATATAACGGCGGGGAGCAGTTCTTC
CASSAEYNGGEQFF
>TRBV19|TRBD1|NA|TRBJ1-5
TGTGCCAGTAGTCCCCGGACAGGGGGTCAGCCCCAGCATTTT
CASSPRTGGQPQHF
>TRBV19|NA|NA|TRBJ2-7
TGTGCCAGTAGTAGAACACGGACAGAGTACGAGCAGTACTTC
CASSRTRTEYEQYF
>TRBV5-1|TRBD2|NA|TRBJ2-3
TGCGCCAGCAGCTTCGACCTAGCGGGATCTAGCACAGATACGCAGTATTTT
CASSFDLAGSSTDTQYF
>TRBV10-3|TRBD2|NA|TRBJ2-5
TGTGCCATCAGGGGACTAGCGGGCGACCAAGAGACCCAGTACTTC
CAIRGLAGDQETQYF
>TRBV6-5|TRBD1|NA|TRBJ1-4
TGTGCCAGCAGATCCCGACAGGGAAATGAAAAACTGTTTTTT
CASRSRQGNEKLFF
>TRBV28|TRBD2|NA|TRBJ2-3
TGTGCCAGCATAGCGGGGGAAACAGATACGCAGTATTTT
CASIAGETDTQYF
>TRBV30|TRBD1|NA|TRBJ2-3
TGTGCCTGTATCCGGGACAGGGGATCAGATACGCAGTATTTT
CACIRDRGSDTQYF
>TRBV28|NA|NA|TRBJ2-3
TGTGCCAGCAGTCCCCTCACAGGGACCCGCACAGATACGCAGTATTTT
CASSPLTGTRTDTQYF